Below are 14 T cell receptor beta chains sequenced from a single sample in a study of control samples from healthy donors and cancer patients. Assay: immunoSEQ multiplex PCR; the TCRdb copy retains only in-frame clones and omits some. The repertoire includes roughly 130,000 clones, around nine tenths of them detected once, and about 3.4% sits in the top ten. The sample comprised blood. The receptors shown here come from a man aged 50-60 years in good health.

The gene calls are TRBV30 and TRBJ2-2; no clear D gene. The CDR3 is 14 amino acids. The germline CDR1 and CDR2 sequences are GTSNPN and SVGIG (reference sequence). V lost 2 bases to trimming and J lost 6 bases, with 13 bases between them. The CDR3 protein is CAWSLRVVAGELFF. The CDR3, as DNA: TGTGCCTGGAGTCTTAGGGTCGTCGCCGGGGAGCTGTTTTTT.

The chain couples TRBV3-1 (or the pseudogene TRBV3-2) to TRBJ1-2; 9 positions agree with TRBD1. CDR3 length: 15 amino acids. After removal of 5 bases from V and 7 bases from J, the junction contained 11 bases not matched to a gene. Germline V gene lookup returns CDR1 LGHDT and CDR2 YNNKEL (reference sequence). This CDR3 reads CASSERGQGIGGYTF. Written as DNA, the CDR3 is TGTGCCAGCAGCGAACGCGGACAGGGGATAGGTGGCTACACCTTC.

The gene calls are TRBV5-5 and TRBJ1-1; D is perhaps TRBD1 (6 bases). Germline V lookup: CDR1 SGHKS, CDR2 YYEKEE (reference sequence). V lost 2 bases and J lost 1, with 12 bases in between. This CDR3 region has 15 residues. CDR3 bases: TGTGCCAGCAGCTTCGGGACAAATACGAACACTGAAGCTTTCTTT. Protein sequence: CASSFGTNTNTEAFF.

Here the CDR3 reads CASTRRSGMDGYTF. Here the CDR3 DNA reads TGTGCCAGTACCCGCAGGTCAGGGATGGATGGCTACACCTTC. The genes are TRBV19 and TRBJ1-2, with D perhaps TRBD1 (5 bases). V lost 7 bases and J 6 bases, leaving 18 bases between the germline ends. Germline CDR1 is LNHDA and CDR2 is SQIVND (reference sequence). The CDR3 runs 14 residues.

The chain carries TRBV19 and TRBJ2-4; no reliable D call. The V gene lost 2 bases and the J gene lost 0 bases, with 17 bases spanning the gap. CDR3 size: 18 residues. Germline-derived CDR1 and CDR2 are LNHDA and SQIVND (reference sequence). CDR3 residues: CASSIRAEFTIAKNIQYF. CDR3 DNA: TGTGCCAGTAGTATACGGGCCGAGTTTACGATAGCCAAAAACATTCAGTACTTC.

This rearrangement joins TRBV10-3 to TRBJ2-3; 9 bases match TRBD1. CDR3 length equals 14 residues. Germline-derived CDR1 and CDR2 are ENHRY and SYGVKD. J gave up 3 bases and V 6 bases, and 4 bases lay outside the gene matches. The CDR3 sequence: CAIRPGQGTDTQYF. The CDR3 coding sequence is TGTGCCATCAGGCCGGGACAGGGTACAGATACGCAGTATTTT.

This sequence joins TRBV6-5 and TRBJ2-7; TRBD1 might be the D (5 bases). The CDR3 sequence is 16 residues long. Germline values: CDR1 MNHEY, CDR2 SVGAGI. Trimming removed 0 bases from V and 2 bases from J, with 14 bases in between. The DNA of the CDR3 is TGTGCCAGCAGTTACTCGGGGTCAGGGATCACCTACGAGCAGTACTTC. Protein sequence: CASSYSGSGITYEQYF.

Here the CDR3 DNA reads TGTGCCAGCAAGAACAGCTACGAGCAGTACTTC. It codes for CASKNSYEQYF. This chain connects TRBV6-5 to TRBJ2-7; D unresolved. Germline V gene lookup returns CDR1 MNHEY and CDR2 SVGAGI. This CDR3 is built from 11 residues. V was cut by 7 bases and J by 3 bases, with 7 bases left in between.

This clone turned up a few times. The V gene is TRBV6-1, the J gene TRBJ2-1; D possibly corresponds to TRBD1 (6 bases). CDR3 length: 17 residues. Trimming pared 1 base from V and 0 bases from J, leaving 13 bases between. Looked up from germline, CDR1 is MNHNS and CDR2 is SASEGT. The CDR3 protein is CASSEVVRGGSYNEQFF. CDR3 bases: TGTGCCAGCAGTGAAGTTGTTAGAGGGGGCTCCTACAATGAGCAGTTCTTC.

V is TRBV3-1 (or the pseudogene TRBV3-2) and J is TRBJ2-5; D remains unclear. Trimming cost V 1 base and J 5 bases, with 11 bases left between them. Germline CDR1 reads LGHDT; CDR2 reads YNNKEL (reference sequence). CDR3 length equals 14 residues. CDR3: CASSQGWILETQYF. The CDR3 coding sequence is TGTGCCAGCAGCCAAGGGTGGATCTTGGAGACCCAGTACTTC.

The rearrangement links TRBV28 to TRBJ2-1; TRBD2 matches 16 bases. Germline V lookup: CDR1 MDHEN, CDR2 SYDVKM. Trimming at V came to 5 bases and at J to 6 bases, leaving 4 bases not matched to a gene. The CDR3 loop spans 16 amino acids. Here the CDR3 reads CASSAGTSGGANEQFF. CDR3 in DNA: TGTGCCAGCAGTGCCGGGACTAGCGGGGGGGCCAATGAGCAGTTCTTC.

This clone was picked up a small number of times. The DNA for the CDR3 is TGTGCCAGCAGTGACTCCTCCGGGACAGGGGGGCACTATGGCTACACCTTC. Translated: CASSDSSGTGGHYGYTF. The chain has TRBV6-4 and TRBJ1-2; TRBD1 matches 11 bases. This CDR3 spans 17 amino acids. J lost 3 bases, V lost 0 bases, and 6 bases had no gene match. Germline V gives CDR1 MRHNA, CDR2 SNTAGT.

The gene calls are TRBV14 and TRBJ2-2; weak D call: TRBD1 (5 bases). In germline, CDR1 is SGHDN, CDR2 FVKESK. The V end lost 3 bases, the J end lost 6 bases, and 11 bases lay between the germline ends. The CDR3 has 14 residues. The CDR3 DNA follows: TGTGCCAGCAGCCACCTAGGGGAATCCGGGGAGCTGTTTTTT. This sequence encodes CASSHLGESGELFF.

The chain joins TRBV5-8 to TRBJ2-1; TRBD2 matches at 7 bases. V was clipped by 5 bases and J by 1 base; unmatched bases: 6. Per germline, CDR1 SGHTS and CDR2 YDEGEE. The CDR3 is 15 residues long. CDR3 coding DNA: TGTGCCAGCAGTTGGGGGGGTTTATCCTACAATGAGCAGTTCTTC. This sequence encodes CASSWGGLSYNEQFF.